The rows below give T cell receptor beta chains drawn from one sample of a study of CD8 T cells in ankylosing spondylitis. TCRdb itself ran the 5' RACE reads through MiXCR, one entry per CDR3 protein. The repertoire holds some 37,000 distinct CDR3 sequences, with approximately 17% as singletons. The sample taken for sequencing was blood. The receptors come from a male donor with ankylosing spondylitis or in good health (not recorded which). Each CDR3 is given with its conserved first and last residue. Fields, in order: V gene, J gene, clone size, D gene, CDR3 DNA, CDR3 protein. D genes are given only for firm matches. Clone size, where shown, is once, few, many, or a class for clones that have expanded.

>TRBV7-2|TRBJ2-4|-|-
TGTGCCAGCAGCCCTACTAGTAATGGCATTCAGTACTTC
CASSPTSNGIQYF
>TRBV19|TRBJ2-2|few|-
TGTGCCAGTAGTACCCAGAACACCGGGGAGCTGTTTTTT
CASSTQNTGELFF
>TRBV5-1|TRBJ2-5|few|-
TGCGCCAGCAGCTTGGGGGATGAGACCCAGTACTTC
CASSLGDETQYF
>TRBV12-3/TRBV12-4|TRBJ1-5|-|-
TGTGCCAGCAGTTTAGCGCCGGCACCCAATCAGCCCCAGCATTTT
CASSLAPAPNQPQHF
>TRBV28|TRBJ1-5|few|-
TGTGCCAGCAGTTTTCTGACGTTAAGGGGCAATCAGCCCCAGCATTTT
CASSFLTLRGNQPQHF
>TRBV20-1|TRBJ1-1|few|-
TGCAGTGCCATAGAGAACACTGAAGCTTTCTTT
CSAIENTEAFF
>TRBV7-3|TRBJ2-2|-|TRBD2
TGTGCCAGCAGCCCGGGACTAGCGGGAGGCGTGCCCGGGGAGCTGTTTTTT
CASSPGLAGGVPGELFF
>TRBV4-1|TRBJ2-1|few|-
TGCGCCAGCAGCCGTTTTCTTAGCCCCTACAATGAGCAGTTCTTC
CASSRFLSPYNEQFF
>TRBV5-1|TRBJ1-2|few|-
TGCGCCAGCAGCTTGAGGACAACTAACTATGGCTACACCTTC
CASSLRTTNYGYTF
>TRBV5-6|TRBJ2-1|-|-
TGTGCCAGCAGCGTACCCCGGGTAACCTACAATGAGCAGTTCTTC
CASSVPRVTYNEQFF
>TRBV5-4|TRBJ2-3|-|TRBD2
TGTGCCAGCAGCTCGGGACTAGCGGGAGTTCGAGGGAGCACAGATACGCAGTATTTT
CASSSGLAGVRGSTDTQYF
>TRBV4-2|TRBJ1-1|-|-
TGTGCCAGCAGCCTAGCCCCCATCCAAGGCACTGAAGCTTTCTTT
CASSLAPIQGTEAFF
>TRBV12-3/TRBV12-4|TRBJ2-2|-|-
TGTGCCAGCAGCCCGACTAGAACCGGGGAGCTGTTTTTT
CASSPTRTGELFF
>TRBV29-1|TRBJ2-2|-|TRBD1
TGCAGCGTTGGGACAGGGGGCACCGGGGAGCTGTTTTTT
CSVGTGGTGELFF
>TRBV19|TRBJ2-7|-|TRBD1
TGTGCCAGTAGTAACAGGGGGGCCTACGAGCAGTACTTC
CASSNRGAYEQYF
>TRBV11-2|TRBJ2-3|few|TRBD2
TGTGCCAGCAGCTTAGACAGACTAGCGGGAGAGGATACGCAGTATTTT
CASSLDRLAGEDTQYF
>TRBV5-1|TRBJ2-3|-|-
TGCGCCAGCAGCTCCCTACTCTCGGGATCCCTCACAGATACGCAGTATTTT
CASSSLLSGSLTDTQYF
>TRBV20-1|TRBJ2-1|few|TRBD2
TGCAGTGCTAGGCCGGGACTAGCGGAGCACAATGAGCAGTTCTTC
CSARPGLAEHNEQFF
>TRBV6-2/TRBV6-3|TRBJ1-1|-|-
TGTGCCAGCAGCCATGGCACTGAAGCTTTCTTT
CASSHGTEAFF
>TRBV5-1|TRBJ2-1|-|-
TGCGCCAGCAGCTTTGGGACTTACAATGAGCAGTTCTTC
CASSFGTYNEQFF
>TRBV20-1|TRBJ1-1|-|-
TGCAGTGCCCCGTGGGGTCCCGGGAAAAACACTGAAGCTTTCTTT
CSAPWGPGKNTEAFF
>TRBV25-1|TRBJ2-7|many|-
TGTGCCAGCAGTGCTGGGGTAACGGAGCAGTACTTC
CASSAGVTEQYF
>TRBV10-3|TRBJ2-7|few|-
TGTGCCATCAGTGAGGGGAACTACGAGCAGTACTTC
CAISEGNYEQYF
>TRBV6-2/TRBV6-3|TRBJ2-7|few|-
TGTGCCAGCAGTGCCTCTATCGGGACATCGTACGAGCAGTACTTC
CASSASIGTSYEQYF
>TRBV20-1|TRBJ2-2|-|TRBD2
TGCAGTGCTAGATTCCCCGGGGGGGTGAACACCGGGGAGCTGTTTTTT
CSARFPGGVNTGELFF
>TRBV19|TRBJ2-1|-|-
TGTGCCAGTAGTATGGCCAGGGATAATTACAATGAGCAGTTCTTC
CASSMARDNYNEQFF
>TRBV6-2/TRBV6-3|TRBJ2-2|-|TRBD2
TGTGCCAGCAGGTGGACTAGTGGCACCGGGGAGCTGTTTTTT
CASRWTSGTGELFF
>TRBV6-4|TRBJ2-3|few|-
TGTGCCAGCAGGGAAGGGGGCACAGATACGCAGTATTTT
CASREGGTDTQYF
>TRBV9|TRBJ2-1|few|TRBD2
TGTGCCAGCAGCGAACGGGCGGGGGCCTACAATGAGCAGTTCTTC
CASSERAGAYNEQFF
>TRBV12-3/TRBV12-4|TRBJ2-2|-|-
TGTGCCAGCAGTATGACAGGAGATACCGGGGAGCTGTTTTTT
CASSMTGDTGELFF
>TRBV27|TRBJ2-7|many|-
TGTGCCAGCAGTTACGGGAGAGGCTACGAGCAGTACTTC
CASSYGRGYEQYF
>TRBV20-1|TRBJ2-2|-|TRBD2
TGCAGTGCCGAGCTAGCGGGGGGCTCGGGGACCGGGGAGCTGTTTTTT
CSAELAGGSGTGELFF
>TRBV6-1|TRBJ2-1|few|-
TGTGCCAGCAGCCTAACTTACAATGAGCAGTTCTTC
CASSLTYNEQFF
>TRBV4-3|TRBJ2-5|-|-
TGCGCCAGCAGCCAGGCTTGGAGTTCCGAGACCCAGTACTTC
CASSQAWSSETQYF
>TRBV28|TRBJ1-5|few|-
TGTGCCAGCATGGGCGTGCGCAATCAGCCCCAGCATTTT
CASMGVRNQPQHF
>TRBV5-4|TRBJ2-7|few|TRBD2
TGTGCCAGCAGTCCCGCGGGAGTCGAATACGAGCAGTACTTC
CASSPAGVEYEQYF
>TRBV7-2|TRBJ2-1|-|TRBD1
TGTGCCAGCAGCGCGACAGGGTTGGGACCAGTAGGGGATGAGCAGTTCTTC
CASSATGLGPVGDEQFF
>TRBV12-3/TRBV12-4|TRBJ2-2|few|-
TGTGCCAGCAGCACGGAGGCCGGGGAGCTGTTTTTT
CASSTEAGELFF
>TRBV7-9|TRBJ2-3|few|TRBD1
TGTGCCAGCAGCTTAGGGGACAGCAGCACAGATACGCAGTATTTT
CASSLGDSSTDTQYF
>TRBV5-1|TRBJ1-1|-|-
TGCGCCAGCAGCTTTGGGGGGTACCTCGACACTGAAGCTTTCTTT
CASSFGGYLDTEAFF
>TRBV7-2|TRBJ2-3|few|-
TGTGCCAGCAGCTTAGAAGGGGATGGAACAGATACGCAGTATTTT
CASSLEGDGTDTQYF
>TRBV5-1|TRBJ2-7|-|-
TGCGCCAGCAGCTGGAAGGGACGGGCCTACGAGCAGTACTTC
CASSWKGRAYEQYF
>TRBV20-1|TRBJ1-4|-|-
TGCAGTGCCCGGGACGGCCCTGAAAAACTGTTTTTT
CSARDGPEKLFF
>TRBV21-1|TRBJ2-2|-|-
TGTGCCAGCAGCAAGGGACATAACACCGGGGAGCTGTTTTTT
CASSKGHNTGELFF
>TRBV7-9|TRBJ1-1|-|-
TGTGCCAGCAGCCCAGCGGACGGCCCAACTGAAGCTTTCTTT
CASSPADGPTEAFF
>TRBV28|TRBJ2-2|-|-
TGTGCCAGTGAGGACGACACCGGGGAGCTGTTTTTT
CASEDDTGELFF
>TRBV9|TRBJ2-5|many|-
TGTGCCAGCAGCGTAGCTTCCGATGAAGAGACCCAGTACTTC
CASSVASDEETQYF
>TRBV20-1|TRBJ2-3|few|TRBD2
TGCAGTGCTAGTCCGCTAGCGGGAGTTGATACGCAGTATTTT
CSASPLAGVDTQYF
>TRBV20-1|TRBJ1-6|-|-
TGCAGTGCTAGTACGACGGGACTCTATAATTCACCCCTCCACTTT
CSASTTGLYNSPLHF
>TRBV3-1|TRBJ1-3|-|-
TGTGCCAGCAGCCGGATGGGGCTCTCTGGAAACACCATATATTTT
CASSRMGLSGNTIYF
>TRBV4-3|TRBJ2-3|few|-
TGCGCCAGCAGCCATATGGACCGGGATACGCAGTATTTT
CASSHMDRDTQYF
>TRBV28|TRBJ1-1|many|-
TGTGCCAGCAGTTTTGAGTGGCTTAAAACAGGGTTCACTGAAGCTTTCTTT
CASSFEWLKTGFTEAFF
>TRBV12-3/TRBV12-4|TRBJ2-3|few|-
TGTGCCAGCAGTCGGAACCCAAGGGGTACGCAGTATTTT
CASSRNPRGTQYF